This T cell receptor beta chain was sequenced in a study of T cells in Graves' hyperthyroidism and ophthalmopathy. Regions amplified from RNA transcripts were the TCR beta CDR3 regions. Initially, a first-round RT-PCR of the TCR CDR3 employed the HTBI primer set. Via MiXCR, TCRdb re-called the multiplex PCR reads, giving one row per CDR3 protein. The repertoire holds 550,000 to 800,000 distinct CDR3 sequences, with around 17% as singletons. This clonotype has ten or more counts. Germline CDR1 SGHTA, CDR2 FQGNSA. The V end lost 5 bases, the J end lost 5 bases, and 17 bases lay between the germline ends. The CDR3 sequence is 15 residues long.

This sequence joins TRBV7-2 and TRBJ2-3; D gene unclear. The material sequenced was blood. This TCR came from a man aged 18 to 30 with Graves' hyperthyroidism. The CDR3: CASSPVPSLEDTQYF. The CDR3 DNA reads TGTGCCAGCAGCCCCGTACCCTCCCTGGAAGATACGCAGTATTTT.